This is a list of T cell receptor beta chains from one sample in a study of shared clonotypes between healthy human individuals. The table came from immunoSEQ multiplex PCR; TCRdb's copy has only in-frame clones and leaves some out. The table has about 2.2 million clones, 93% seen once. The source material was naive CD8+ T cells from PBMCs. All receptors derive from a man aged 18 to 35 in good health. Some clones in this sample may be carry-over from other donors' samples. Each CDR3 is given with its conserved first and last residue. Each record gives: V gene, J gene, D gene, clone size, CDR3 DNA, CDR3 protein. A D gene is named only where the DNA matches it firmly. Expanded clones are given a class, and other clones once, few, many or no size at all.

V: TRBV27; J: TRBJ2-7; D: TRBD2; size: -; DNA: TGTGCCAGCAGTCCCAGCTCTCGCGGGAGGTGGTACGAGCAGTACTTC; CDR3: CASSPSSRGRWYEQYF
V: TRBV6-5; J: TRBJ2-3; D: -; size: -; DNA: TGTGCCAGCAGTCTAATAGGGACTGGCACAGATACGCAGTATTTT; CDR3: CASSLIGTGTDTQYF
V: TRBV4-1; J: TRBJ1-1; D: -; size: many; DNA: TGCGCCAGCAGCACTGGACGGGCAGGGGCTTTCTTT; CDR3: CASSTGRAGAFF
V: TRBV28; J: TRBJ1-1; D: TRBD1; size: once; DNA: TGTGCCAGCAGTTTATCCGGGACAGGAGGGACTGAAGCTTTCTTT; CDR3: CASSLSGTGGTEAFF
V: TRBV6-1; J: TRBJ2-7; D: TRBD1; size: -; DNA: TGTGCCAGCGGACGGACAGGGAGATTAGAGAACGAGCAGTACTTC; CDR3: CASGRTGRLENEQYF
V: TRBV5-4; J: TRBJ1-1; D: TRBD1; size: once; DNA: TGTGCCAGCAGCTGGACAGGGGGCGCGGGCACTGAAGCTTTCTTT; CDR3: CASSWTGGAGTEAFF
V: TRBV6-6; J: TRBJ2-7; D: -; size: -; DNA: TGTGCCAGCAGTTACTCGGTGTTTGGCTGGTACGAGCAGTACTTC; CDR3: CASSYSVFGWYEQYF
V: TRBV7-6; J: TRBJ2-3; D: TRBD2; size: -; DNA: TGTGCCAGCAGCTGGGAGACTAGCGGGAGGCAAGATACGCAGTATTTT; CDR3: CASSWETSGRQDTQYF
V: TRBV4-1; J: TRBJ2-1; D: TRBD2; size: -; DNA: TGCGCCAGCAGCTCCACAGTACTAGCGGGAGGGGACAATGAGCAGTTCTTC; CDR3: CASSSTVLAGGDNEQFF
V: TRBV7-9; J: TRBJ2-5; D: -; size: -; DNA: TGTGCCAGCAGCCTTGACAGGTTTGAGACCCAGTACTTC; CDR3: CASSLDRFETQYF
V: TRBV6-1; J: TRBJ2-5; D: -; size: -; DNA: TGTGCCAGCAGTGAAACCCGAGGGGCCCCAGAGACCCAGTACTTC; CDR3: CASSETRGAPETQYF
V: TRBV9; J: TRBJ2-1; D: TRBD1; size: -; DNA: TGTGCCAGCAGCGTAGAGGGACAGGTGTACAATGAGCAGTTCTTC; CDR3: CASSVEGQVYNEQFF
V: TRBV7-2; J: TRBJ1-5; D: -; size: -; DNA: TGTGCCAGCAGCTTAGCATTAACAGGGATCAATCAGCCCCAGCATTTT; CDR3: CASSLALTGINQPQHF
V: TRBV10-3; J: TRBJ2-1; D: TRBD1; size: -; DNA: TGTGCCATCAGTGACGGGGACAGGAGCTCCTACAATGAGCAGTTCTTC; CDR3: CAISDGDRSSYNEQFF
V: TRBV9; J: TRBJ1-1; D: TRBD1; size: -; DNA: TGTGCCAGCAGCCCCGCAGGGGGACCTGAAGCTTTCTTT; CDR3: CASSPAGGPEAFF
V: TRBV27; J: TRBJ1-1; D: TRBD1; size: -; DNA: TGTGCCAGCAGTTTGACAGGGATCCGAGGGGGTCCTGAAGCTTTCTTT; CDR3: CASSLTGIRGGPEAFF
V: TRBV5-4; J: TRBJ1-2; D: -; size: -; DNA: TGTGCCAGCAGTTTAGGGGAGGATTATGGCTACACCTTC; CDR3: CASSLGEDYGYTF
V: TRBV7-2; J: TRBJ2-7; D: -; size: -; DNA: TGTGCCAGCAGCTTGTCCGGGACTTCCTACGAGCAGTACTTC; CDR3: CASSLSGTSYEQYF
V: TRBV14; J: TRBJ1-1; D: -; size: -; DNA: TGTGCCAGCAGCCCCCCTGGTACAGATGAAGCTTTCTTT; CDR3: CASSPPGTDEAFF
V: TRBV14; J: TRBJ1-1; D: TRBD1; size: few; DNA: TGTGCCAGCAGCCAAGTAAGAGGACAGGGAATGAACACTGAAGCTTTCTTT; CDR3: CASSQVRGQGMNTEAFF
V: TRBV4-1; J: TRBJ2-1; D: TRBD2; size: -; DNA: TGCGCCAGCAGCCAAGATGGAGGACTAGCGGTCTACAATGAGCAGTTCTTC; CDR3: CASSQDGGLAVYNEQFF
V: TRBV9; J: TRBJ2-7; D: TRBD2; size: -; DNA: TGTGCCAGCAGCGTAGGGGCTAGCGGGTACGAGCAGTACTTC; CDR3: CASSVGASGYEQYF
V: TRBV7-2; J: TRBJ2-7; D: -; size: once; DNA: TGTGCCAGCAGCTTTGGTTCCTACAAATCCTACGAGCAGTACTTC; CDR3: CASSFGSYKSYEQYF
V: TRBV5-6; J: TRBJ1-1; D: -; size: -; DNA: TGTGCCAGCAGCCCGTTTTTGGGGGATGAAGCTTTCTTT; CDR3: CASSPFLGDEAFF
V: TRBV15; J: TRBJ2-1; D: -; size: -; DNA: TGTGCCACCAGCCCGGAGGGACGGGGTAATGAGCAGTTCTTC; CDR3: CATSPEGRGNEQFF
V: TRBV16; J: TRBJ2-5; D: -; size: -; DNA: TGTGCCAGCAGCCAATCGACGCAGACCCAGTACTTC; CDR3: CASSQSTQTQYF
V: TRBV9; J: TRBJ1-2; D: -; size: -; DNA: TGTGCCAGCAGCGTAGCCGCAGACACTAACTATGGCTACACCTTC; CDR3: CASSVAADTNYGYTF
V: TRBV28; J: TRBJ1-5; D: -; size: -; DNA: TGTGCCAGCAGTCCACAGGGAAGCAATCAGCCCCAGCATTTT; CDR3: CASSPQGSNQPQHF
V: TRBV5-1; J: TRBJ1-1; D: -; size: -; DNA: TGCGCCAGCAGCCCCGATAACACTGAAGCTTTCTTT; CDR3: CASSPDNTEAFF
V: TRBV7-9; J: TRBJ2-2; D: TRBD1; size: -; DNA: TGTGCCAGCAGCTTACTCGTGGGGACAGGGAGAACCGGGGAGCTGTTTTTT; CDR3: CASSLLVGTGRTGELFF
V: TRBV28; J: TRBJ2-7; D: TRBD1; size: -; DNA: TGTGCCAGCAGTTCCTCCGGGACAGGGTACGAGCAGTACTTC; CDR3: CASSSSGTGYEQYF
V: TRBV9; J: TRBJ1-5; D: -; size: -; DNA: TGTGCCAGCAGCGTAGGAACAGGGAGCCAGCCCCAGCATTTT; CDR3: CASSVGTGSQPQHF
V: TRBV6-4; J: TRBJ2-1; D: -; size: -; DNA: TGTGCCAGCAGTGACGGCGGCTCCTACAATGAGCAGTTCTTC; CDR3: CASSDGGSYNEQFF
V: TRBV5-1; J: TRBJ2-3; D: -; size: -; DNA: TGCGCCAGCAGCTTGGAAGGTTGGACCACGGATACGCAGTATTTT; CDR3: CASSLEGWTTDTQYF
V: TRBV21-1; J: TRBJ1-2; D: -; size: once; DNA: TGTGCCAGCAGCTCCGAGGAAACAGGCACGTCCTATGGCTACACCTTC; CDR3: CASSSEETGTSYGYTF
V: TRBV19; J: TRBJ1-1; D: -; size: -; DNA: TGTGCCAGTAGTATAGCAGGGACTGAAGCTTTCTTT; CDR3: CASSIAGTEAFF
V: TRBV5-6; J: TRBJ2-7; D: -; size: -; DNA: TGTGCCAGCAGCTTGGTGTACAATCCCTACGAGCAGTACTTC; CDR3: CASSLVYNPYEQYF
V: TRBV19; J: TRBJ2-7; D: -; size: -; DNA: TGTGCCAGTAGTCCCAACCCTATGGACAGTAACGAGCAGTACTTC; CDR3: CASSPNPMDSNEQYF
V: TRBV2; J: TRBJ1-5; D: -; size: -; DNA: TGTGCCAGCAGTGAAGAGGGTCAGCTTAATCAGCCCCAGCATTTT; CDR3: CASSEEGQLNQPQHF
V: TRBV4-2; J: TRBJ2-7; D: -; size: -; DNA: TGTGCCAGCAGTGCAACACTAGCTTACGAGCAGTACTTC; CDR3: CASSATLAYEQYF
V: TRBV6-1; J: TRBJ2-5; D: -; size: once; DNA: TGTGCCAGCACCTTCGGAGGGATGGGGGAGACCCAGTACTTC; CDR3: CASTFGGMGETQYF
V: TRBV27; J: TRBJ1-1; D: -; size: -; DNA: TGTGCCAGCAGTTTTGTCCGGGGCACTGAAGCTTTCTTT; CDR3: CASSFVRGTEAFF
V: TRBV9; J: TRBJ2-7; D: -; size: -; DNA: TGTGCCAGCAGCCCCCATCAGGGATTGGGCGAGCAGTACTTC; CDR3: CASSPHQGLGEQYF
V: TRBV19; J: TRBJ1-5; D: -; size: -; DNA: TGTGCCAGTAGTATAGATCTAGGGGGGTACTTCAGCAATCAGCCCCAGCATTTT; CDR3: CASSIDLGGYFSNQPQHF
V: TRBV19; J: TRBJ2-7; D: TRBD2; size: once; DNA: TGTGCCAGTAGTATGGGGACTAGCGATGCGGACGAGCAGTACTTC; CDR3: CASSMGTSDADEQYF
V: TRBV6-5; J: TRBJ2-7; D: -; size: -; DNA: TGTGCCAGCAGTTACTCGGGTGTAAGCTACGAGCAGTACTTC; CDR3: CASSYSGVSYEQYF
V: TRBV19; J: TRBJ2-3; D: -; size: -; DNA: TGTGCCAGTAGTGGGCGCGGGGCGGTGGATACGCAGTATTTT; CDR3: CASSGRGAVDTQYF
V: TRBV7-6; J: TRBJ2-7; D: -; size: -; DNA: TGTGCCAGCAGCTTAGGACTCCGTGACGAGCAGTACTTC; CDR3: CASSLGLRDEQYF
V: TRBV7-6; J: TRBJ2-7; D: -; size: -; DNA: TGTGCCAGCAGCTCCGGGTCCCCAGGGAGAAGCGAGCAGTACTTC; CDR3: CASSSGSPGRSEQYF
V: TRBV7-9; J: TRBJ2-1; D: -; size: -; DNA: TGTGCCAGCAGCCAACCCCTTTACAATGAGCAGTTCTTC; CDR3: CASSQPLYNEQFF
V: TRBV27; J: TRBJ2-3; D: -; size: -; DNA: TGTGCCAGCACTCCTCGGTTTACGTACACAGATACGCAGTATTTT; CDR3: CASTPRFTYTDTQYF
V: TRBV13; J: TRBJ2-2; D: TRBD1; size: -; DNA: TGTGCCAGCAGCCCCCTGGGACAGGGCCACACCGGGGAGCTGTTTTTT; CDR3: CASSPLGQGHTGELFF
V: TRBV4-2; J: TRBJ1-5; D: -; size: -; DNA: TGTGCCAGCAGCCAAGCGTCCGGGGGGAATCAGCCCCAGCATTTT; CDR3: CASSQASGGNQPQHF